The present entry profiles one T cell receptor (beta chain) with its context. No antigen is known for it. The entry originates in a study of OX40 agonist ivuxolimab in advanced cancers. Study details: Past anti-PD-1, anti-PD-L1 or anti-CTLA-4 therapy was accepted, and 30% to 45% had received some. Study-level findings and limits: Averaged across samples, CD8+ T cells carried more expanded clones than CD4+ did. By week 6 at 0.1 to 3.0 mg/kg, blood CD4+ and CD8+ T cells had expanded clonally.

The data were produced by immunoSEQ multiplex PCR, yet TCRdb's version contains in-frame clones alone and is incomplete. Among around 50,000 clones, 75% to 90% were seen once, and the ten largest hold 25% to 40%. Trimming cost V 11 bases and J 4 bases, with 15 bases left between them. The CDR3 totals 14 residues. Germline CDR1 reads MNHNS; CDR2 reads SASEGT. At cycle 4 day 1, cycle 7 day 1, and baseline, blood was sampled. The chain is built from TRBV6-1 and TRBJ2-6, with D tentatively TRBD1 (5 bases). The TCR was taken from an adult with an advanced solid tumor such as melanoma, head and neck, liver or kidney cancer. Sequences were derived from CD4+ or CD8+ T cells sorted from blood, sampled in a trial of the OX40 agonist ivuxolimab. CDR3 in DNA: TGTGCCGGAACAGGTGCCTGGGGGGCCAACGTCCTGACTTTC. The encoded protein is CAGTGAWGANVLTF.